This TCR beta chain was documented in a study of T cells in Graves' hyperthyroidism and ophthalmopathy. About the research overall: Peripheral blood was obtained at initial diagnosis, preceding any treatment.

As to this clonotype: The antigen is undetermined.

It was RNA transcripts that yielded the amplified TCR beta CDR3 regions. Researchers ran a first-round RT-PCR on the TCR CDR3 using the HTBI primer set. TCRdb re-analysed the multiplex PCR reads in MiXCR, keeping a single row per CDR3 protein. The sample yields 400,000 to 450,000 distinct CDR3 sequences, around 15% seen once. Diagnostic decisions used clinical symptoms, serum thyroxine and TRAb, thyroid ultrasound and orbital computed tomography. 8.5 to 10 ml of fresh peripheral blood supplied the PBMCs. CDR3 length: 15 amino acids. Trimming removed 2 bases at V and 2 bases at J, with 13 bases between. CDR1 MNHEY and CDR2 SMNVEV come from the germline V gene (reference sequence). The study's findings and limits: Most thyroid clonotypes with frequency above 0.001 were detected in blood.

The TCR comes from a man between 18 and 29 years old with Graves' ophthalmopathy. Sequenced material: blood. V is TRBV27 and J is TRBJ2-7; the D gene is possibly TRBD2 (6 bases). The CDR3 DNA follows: TGTGCCAGCAGTTTAGGCGCGTGGGGGGCCTACGAGCAGTACTTC. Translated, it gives CASSLGAWGAYEQYF.